A single sample gave rise to the 10 T cell receptor beta chains below, sequenced in a study of cytomegalovirus exposure and HLA in healthy donors (TCRdb year 2017). The method behind the library was the immunoSEQ multiplex PCR assay. The multiplex PCR relied on a mix of 60 forward primers for TCR Vbeta segments and 13 reverse primers for TCR Jbeta segments. TCRdb provides this immuneACCESS table in a form limited to in-frame rearrangements. Some clones are lacking; in checked studies, under half of them reflect an unresolved V gene, and why the rest are absent is not known. Across this sample there are about 96,000 clones, with about four fifths seen only once. The ten largest clones represent roughly an eighth of the sample. Sequencing was done on a sample of PBMCs. These receptor sequences come from a woman aged 70-85 years in good health and CMV-seropositive.

There are a few counts of this clone. V gene TRBV19 combines with J gene TRBJ2-1; 8 bases are shared with TRBD2. The CDR3 has 16 amino acids. Per the germline V gene, CDR1 is LNHDA and CDR2 is SQIVND (reference sequence). The V segment lost 3 bases and the J segment 9 bases; nucleotides outside the gene matches: 13. The CDR3 nucleotides are TGTGCCAGTAGTATTAATCCGGGACTAGATTCGGCTGAGCAGTTCTTC. It translates to CASSINPGLDSAEQFF.

The rearrangement joins TRBV6-5 to TRBJ2-7; 10 bases are a match to TRBD1. The CDR3 totals 13 residues. Germline V gene sequence: CDR1 MNHEY, CDR2 SVGAGI. J was trimmed by 2 bases and V by 6 bases; bases with no gene match: 1. The CDR3 DNA follows: TGTGCCAGCAGAGGGACAGGGGCCTACGAGCAGTACTTC. It yields the protein CASRGTGAYEQYF.

This chain connects TRBV5-1 to TRBJ2-5, with 9 nucleotides matching TRBD2. The J call may be faulty, since TRBJ2-7 better matches the DNA end. CDR3 length: 16 residues. From germline, CDR1 is SGHRS and CDR2 YFSETQ. The CDR3 protein is CASSGGIAGASYEQYF. The CDR3, as DNA: TGCGCCAGCAGCGGAGGAATAGCGGGAGCCTCCTACGAGCAGTACTTC.

The chain links TRBV7-2 to TRBJ2-2; 8 bases fit TRBD1. V was clipped by 4 bases and J by 9 bases; unmatched bases: 10. The CDR3 loop spans 15 amino acids. Per the germline V gene, CDR1 is SGHTA and CDR2 is FQGNSA. As DNA, the CDR3 is TGTGCCAGCAGCTCATCCCGGACAGGGTTTCGGGAGCTGTTTTTT. Its protein product is CASSSSRTGFRELFF.

This clone occurred a few times. The chain recombines TRBV27 with TRBJ2-5; D perhaps matches TRBD2 (7 bases). Germline V CDR1 and CDR2: MNHEY, SMNVEV (reference sequence). This CDR3 has 16 amino acids. Trimming pared 6 bases from V and 4 bases from J, leaving 21 bases between. CDR3 bases: TGTGCCAGCAGCAGGACAGTCCTAGCGGCAACAGAGACCCAGTACTTC. Its translation is CASSRTVLAATETQYF.

The V call is TRBV9, the J call TRBJ2-7, with TRBD1 matching over 9 bases. The CDR3 contains 14 residues. Germline V gene lookup returns CDR1 SGDLS and CDR2 YYNGEE. V shed 4 bases and J 6 bases; nucleotides not matched to a gene: 8. CDR3 DNA sequence: TGTGCCAGCAGCCCTGGGACAGGGAGGGGCGAGCAGTACTTC. Protein sequence: CASSPGTGRGEQYF.

V usage is TRBV4-1 and J usage is TRBJ2-7; 10 nucleotides match TRBD2. V shed 1 base, J shed 2 bases, and the junction held 8 bases outside the gene matches. The germline V gene has CDR1 MGHRA and CDR2 YSYEKL. The CDR3 runs to 17 residues. CDR3 nucleotides: TGCGCCAGCAGCCAAGTCCCAGTGCTAGCGGGGGCCTACGAGCAGTACTTC. Translation gives CASSQVPVLAGAYEQYF.

J is TRBJ2-5 and V is TRBV7-9; 11 positions agree with TRBD2. The junction had 11 bases not matched to a gene; V was cut back by 1 base and J by 7 bases. This CDR3 is 17 amino acids long. The V gene's germline CDR1 is SEHNR and CDR2 FQNEAQ (reference sequence). CDR3 nucleotides: TGTGCCAGCAGCTTAGGGATGGCACTAGCGGGAGCAGGGACCCAGTACTTC. Translation: CASSLGMALAGAGTQYF. The entire variable domain, with the rest obtained from reference TRBV7-9 and TRBJ2-5, is as follows: DTGVSQNPRHKITKRGQNVTFRCDPISEHNRLYWYRQTLGQGPEFLTYFQNEAQLEKSRLLSDRFSAERPKGSFSTLEIQRTEQGDSAMYLCASSLGMALAGAGTQYFGPGTRLLVL.

The chain has TRBV6-1 and TRBJ2-3, with TRBD1 matching over 7 bases. Germline V gives CDR1 MNHNS, CDR2 SASEGT. The ends lost 7 bases at V and 2 bases at J; junction bases unmatched: 9. The CDR3 contains 15 residues. CDR3 amino acids: CASIGGWGNTDTQYF. The CDR3 DNA is TGTGCCAGCATAGGGGGCTGGGGAAACACAGATACGCAGTATTTT.

The V gene is TRBV9, the J gene TRBJ2-1, with D tentatively TRBD1 (6 bases). V was shortened by 4 bases and J by 2 bases, with 13 bases between the two germline ends. The CDR3 has 15 amino acids. Germline V CDR1 and CDR2: SGDLS, YYNGEE. The CDR3 bases are TGTGCCAGCAGCCCACCGGACAGTCCCTACAATGAGCAGTTCTTC. Translation: CASSPPDSPYNEQFF.